This T cell receptor (beta chain) was captured by sequencing in a study of cytotoxic CD8 clonotypes in ibrutinib-treated CLL. Study background: The samples contained a few hundred thousand productive templates on average. They also contained an average of 94,082 productive rearrangements.

Method: immunoSEQ multiplex PCR; TCRdb's copy keeps in-frame clones and lacks some. Here the sample spans 65,000 to 80,000 clones, around four fifths being singletons. V was shortened by 0 bases and J by 3 bases, with 16 bases between the two germline ends. Germline V gene data show CDR1 as SGDLS and CDR2 as YYNGEE. This CDR3 spans 16 amino acids. The TCR comes from a human donor with chronic lymphocytic leukemia. The sequencing here drew on PBMCs, taken after 24 months of ibrutinib treatment. The chain employs TRBV9 and TRBJ2-7; D assignment may be TRBD1 or TRBD2 (6 bases each). The CDR3 here is CASSVGGANTYYEQYF. CDR3 nucleotides: TGTGCCAGCAGCGTAGGGGGGGCGAATACTTACTACGAGCAGTACTTC.